This T cell receptor (beta chain) emerged from a study of blood T cell repertoires in COVID-19. The method was immunoSEQ multiplex PCR; TCRdb's version includes in-frame clones alone and lacks a portion of them. The table records 130,000 to 150,000 clones, 88% of them present only once. Germline values: CDR1 SQVTM, CDR2 ANQGSEA. V lost 1 base and J 2 bases, leaving 9 bases between the germline ends. The CDR3 spans 13 residues. The sample consisted of peripheral blood. The chain couples TRBV29-1 to TRBJ2-7, with a possible D match to TRBD2 (6 bases). The TCR was taken from a man in his fifties with active or convalescent COVID-19. The CDR3 protein is CSVEAGATYEQYF. CDR3 nucleotides: TGCAGCGTTGAAGCGGGAGCCACCTACGAGCAGTACTTC.